One and the same sample provided the 12 T cell receptor beta chains below, sequenced in a study of cytomegalovirus exposure and HLA in healthy donors. It was with 60 Vbeta and 13 Jbeta primers that the PCR ran. Clones were read by immunoSEQ multiplex PCR, and TCRdb kept only the in-frame ones, dropping some. The top ten hold roughly 15% of the sample, which has 200,000 or so clones, around 80% seen once. Sequences were obtained from PBMCs. These receptor sequences come from a man between 35 and 55 years old in good health and CMV-seronegative.

The gene calls are TRBV14 and TRBJ2-5; D uncertain. The germline gives CDR1 SGHDN, CDR2 FVKESK. The CDR3 is made up of 13 amino acids. The V end was cut by 2 bases, the J end by 5 bases, with 9 bases between. CDR3 region: CASSQWALETQYF. The CDR3 nucleotides read TGTGCCAGCAGCCAATGGGCCCTCGAGACCCAGTACTTC.

The V call is TRBV7-9, the J call TRBJ1-5; D unclear. V lost 5 bases and J 3 bases, leaving 5 bases between the germline ends. Germline CDR1 and CDR2: SEHNR and FQNEAQ (reference sequence). CDR3 size: 12 residues. The CDR3 protein is CASSLNNQPQHF. DNA of the CDR3: TGTGCCAGCAGCCTAAACAATCAGCCCCAGCATTTT.

The chain combines TRBV2 with TRBJ2-5; 9 bases fit TRBD1. The CDR3 extends over 15 amino acids. V lost 7 bases, J lost 4 bases, and 10 bases stayed unmatched. Germline CDR1 is SNHLY and CDR2 is FYNNEI. CDR3 sequence reads: CASTLRTGGGETQYF. The DNA of the CDR3 is TGTGCCAGCACCCTACGTACAGGGGGCGGAGAGACCCAGTACTTC.

This sequence joins TRBV4-3 and TRBJ2-3; 10 bases agree with TRBD2. V shed 3 bases, J shed 2 bases, and the junction held 5 bases outside the gene matches. From germline, CDR1 is LGHNA and CDR2 YSLEER. The CDR3 loop spans 16 amino acids. The CDR3 protein is CASSQETSGPTDTQYF. The CDR3 region has the DNA TGCGCCAGCAGCCAGGAGACTAGCGGGCCCACAGATACGCAGTATTTT.

The CDR3 DNA sequence: TGCGCCAGCAGCCACATGCCAGCGGGAGCGGGCAATGAGCAGTTCTTC. It yields the protein CASSHMPAGAGNEQFF. The genes are TRBV4-1 and TRBJ2-1; 8 positions match TRBD2. This CDR3 is built from 16 residues. Germline V CDR1 and CDR2: MGHRA, YSYEKL. V trimming: 3 bases; J trimming: 6 bases; junction bases outside the gene matches: 10.

This clone has more than one count but fewer than ten. The CDR3 DNA is TGCGCCAGCAGCCAATCATGGACGGGGAGCTCCTACGAGCAGTACTTC. Protein sequence: CASSQSWTGSSYEQYF. The J gene is TRBJ2-7, the V gene TRBV5-1, with a possible D match to TRBD2 (5 bases). Looked up from germline, CDR1 is SGHRS and CDR2 is YFSETQ. V was cut by 4 bases and J by 0 bases, with 17 bases left in between. This CDR3 spans 16 amino acids.

V usage is TRBV5-6 and J usage is TRBJ2-1; TRBD1 matches 7 bases. Germline lookup yields CDR1 SGHDT and CDR2 YYEEEE. The CDR3 consists of 14 residues. With V trimmed by 4 bases and J by 5 bases, 6 bases remained unmatched. Here the CDR3 reads CASSEGQIHNEQFF. DNA of the CDR3: TGTGCCAGCAGCGAGGGACAGATACACAATGAGCAGTTCTTC.

The CDR3 DNA follows: TGTGCCAGCAAAAGAATACAGGGATACACCGGGGAGCTGTTTTTT. It specifies CASKRIQGYTGELFF. The chain links TRBV2 to TRBJ2-2; a weak D match, TRBD1 (6 bases). This CDR3 spans 15 amino acids. With 7 bases removed from V and 3 bases from J, the gap between germline ends came to 15 bases. From germline, CDR1 is SNHLY and CDR2 FYNNEI.

This sequence joins TRBV18 and TRBJ1-2; maybe TRBD1 (5 bases). Looked up from germline, CDR1 is KGHSH and CDR2 is LQKENI. Trimming shortened V by 3 bases and J by 8 bases, and 22 bases separated the two germline ends. The CDR3 length is 16 residues. This chain's CDR3 is CASSPPGPLSGDGYTF. The CDR3 nucleotides read TGTGCCAGCTCACCTCCCGGACCGCTCTCGGGGGACGGCTACACCTTC.

The rearrangement joins TRBV5-4 to TRBJ2-2; 9 positions agree with TRBD1. The junction had 9 bases not matched to a gene; V was cut back by 0 bases and J by 6 bases. The CDR3 sequence is 17 residues long. CDR1 and CDR2 (germline): SGHNT, YYREEE (reference sequence). CDR3 sequence (DNA): TGTGCCAGCAGCTTGGGGACAGGGGAAACGTACGCCGGGGAGCTGTTTTTT. It translates to CASSLGTGETYAGELFF.

The V and J genes are TRBV5-4 and TRBJ2-2; D remains unclear. Germline CDR1 and CDR2: SGHNT and YYREEE (reference sequence). The V end was cut by 2 bases, the J end by 1 base, with 12 bases between. The CDR3 consists of 16 residues. The CDR3 DNA follows: TGTGCCAGCAGCTTCCTACCGCCCGGGAACACCGGGGAGCTGTTTTTT. It yields the protein CASSFLPPGNTGELFF. Together with reference TRBV5-4 and TRBJ2-2, the CDR3 gives the full variable domain: ETGVTQSPTHLIKTRGQQVTLRCSSQSGHNTVSWYQQALGQGPQFIFQYYREEENGRGNFPPRFSGLQFPNYSSELNVNALELDDSALYLCASSFLPPGNTGELFFGEGSRLTVL.

The chain combines TRBV5-1 with TRBJ1-2; D perhaps matches TRBD1 (5 bases). The length of the CDR3 is 15 residues. Trimming left V 5 bases short and J 7 bases short, with 21 bases between. The germline V gene has CDR1 SGHRS and CDR2 YFSETQ. CDR3 protein: CASRSAGRDLGGYTF. CDR3 DNA: TGCGCCAGCAGATCGGCGGGAAGGGACCTCGGTGGCTACACCTTC.